A single sample gave rise to the 30 T cell receptor beta chains below, sequenced in a study of T cells after yellow fever vaccination. TCRdb ran MiXCR on the 5' RACE reads and lists one entry per CDR3 protein. The sample has some 500,000 distinct CDR3 sequences, approximately 15% seen once. The source material was PBMCs, sampled on the day of the yellow fever booster vaccination. These receptors all come from a man between 25 and 39 years old who received the YFV17D yellow fever vaccine.

In the case of this clonotype: One end of the junction fails to match germline, which may point to a read error. The V call is TRBV7-7, the J call TRBJ2-5; 10 nucleotides match TRBD1. This CDR3 is 14 amino acids long. CDR1 is SSHAT, CDR2 FNYEAQ, per germline (reference sequence). The CDR3 spells CASSKDRGKETQYF. CDR3 in DNA: TGTGCTAGCAGCAAGGACAGGGGGAAAGAGACCCAGTACTTC.

The V call is TRBV9, the J call TRBJ1-1; TRBD1 might be the D (5 bases). Germline CDR1 reads SGDLS; CDR2 reads YYNGEE. This CDR3 is 16 amino acids long. V was trimmed by 3 bases and J by 1 base, leaving 16 bases between them. The CDR3 nucleotides read TGTGCCAGCAGCGCCAGCATCATGCAGGGGAACACTGAAGCTTTCTTT. Translating gives CASSASIMQGNTEAFF. Variable domain in full (rest from reference TRBV9 and TRBJ1-1): DSGVTQTPKHLITATGQRVTLRCSPRSGDLSVYWYQQSLDQGLQFLIQYYNGEERAKGNILERFSAQQFPDLHSELNLSSLELGDSALYFCASSASIMQGNTEAFFGQGTRLTVV.

This chain connects TRBV6-2 or TRBV6-3 to TRBJ2-1; 8 nucleotides align to TRBD2. Germline trimming cut 8 bases from V and 7 bases from J; bases unmatched to any gene: 16. The CDR3 consists of 16 residues. Germline loops: CDR1 MNHEY, CDR2 SVGEGT. The CDR3 sequence: CASGPPYGRALNEQFF. CDR3 nucleotides: TGTGCCAGCGGGCCCCCGTACGGGAGGGCGCTGAATGAGCAGTTCTTC.

There are a few counts of this clonotype. The V call is TRBV10-3, the J call TRBJ2-7, with D unresolved. V dropped 0 bases and J dropped 2 bases, with 5 bases sitting between them. The CDR3 runs 13 residues. The germline CDR1 and CDR2 sequences are ENHRY and SYGVKD. CDR3 DNA: TGTGCCATCAGTGAGTCGACGGCCTACGAGCAGTACTTC. This sequence encodes CAISESTAYEQYF.

V and J are TRBV5-6 and TRBJ2-7; no definite D call. There are 16 residues in the CDR3. Germline V lookup: CDR1 SGHDT, CDR2 YYEEEE. V lost 1 base and J 2 bases, leaving 16 bases between the germline ends. DNA of the CDR3: TGTGCCAGCAGCTTGCGAGGACGGGTCAGCCCCTACGAGCAGTACTTC. It codes for CASSLRGRVSPYEQYF.

The CDR3: CSAREWDRGTGEQYF. CDR3 nucleotide sequence: TGCAGTGCTAGAGAATGGGACAGGGGGACGGGTGAGCAGTACTTC. The chain has TRBV20-1 and TRBJ2-7, with 11 bases matching TRBD1. With V trimmed by 0 bases and J by 7 bases, 8 bases remained unmatched. Per germline, CDR1 DFQATT and CDR2 SNEGSKA (reference sequence). The CDR3 sequence is 15 residues long.

The chain combines TRBV6-4 with TRBJ2-1; 10 positions match TRBD2. The J segment lost 2 bases and the V segment lost 4 bases, leaving 2 bases of the junction unmatched. From germline, CDR1 is MRHNA and CDR2 SNTAGT. The CDR3 is 15 residues long. The CDR3 bases are TGTGCCAGCAGTGCCGGACTAGCGGCCTACAATGAGCAGTTCTTC. As protein: CASSAGLAAYNEQFF.

The chain employs TRBV3-1 and TRBJ2-1; possible D gene TRBD2, 6 bases. The germline CDR1 and CDR2 sequences are LGHDT and YNNKEL (reference sequence). Trimming removed 0 bases from V and 5 bases from J, with 11 bases in between. This CDR3 has 15 amino acids. The chain's CDR3 is CASSQEGLTNNEQFF. CDR3 sequence (DNA): TGTGCCAGCAGCCAAGAGGGACTCACCAACAATGAGCAGTTCTTC.

This rearrangement joins TRBV20-1 to TRBJ2-3; 9 positions match TRBD2. The length of the CDR3 is 14 residues. The J segment lost 2 bases and the V segment lost 6 bases, leaving 6 bases of the junction unmatched. The germline gives CDR1 DFQATT, CDR2 SNEGSKA (reference sequence). The CDR3 bases are TGCAGTGCATCCGGACTAGCGCCCACAGATACGCAGTATTTT. Its protein is CSASGLAPTDTQYF.

The table lists this clonotype with a few counts. The chain employs TRBV5-1 and TRBJ2-1, with D possibly TRBD1 on 5 matching bases. Germline CDR1 reads SGHRS; CDR2 reads YFSETQ. The CDR3 is 20 amino acids. V was shortened by 3 bases and J by 0 bases, with 25 bases between the two germline ends. The DNA for the CDR3 is TGCGCCAGCAGCTCGCCGGAGACTTCACAACAAAGGGGCTCCTACAATGAGCAGTTCTTC. Translation: CASSSPETSQQRGSYNEQFF. The full variable domain, rest sourced from reference TRBV5-1 and TRBJ2-1, is KAGVTQTPRYLIKTRGQQVTLSCSPISGHRSVSWYQQTPGQGLQFLFEYFSETQRNKGNFPGRFSGRQFSNSRSEMNVSTLELGDSALYLCASSSPETSQQRGSYNEQFFGPGTRLTVL.

The rearrangement links TRBV29-1 to TRBJ1-5, with D possibly TRBD1 on 5 matching bases. This CDR3 has 13 residues. V dropped 3 bases and J dropped 4 bases, with 10 bases sitting between them. CDR1 and CDR2 from the germline V gene are SQVTM and ANQGSEA. The CDR3 DNA reads TGCAGCGTTGACCCCGGACAAAATCAGCCCCAGCATTTT. It codes for CSVDPGQNQPQHF.

This clonotype was seen repeatedly, ten times or more. This rearrangement joins TRBV29-1 to TRBJ1-3; the match to TRBD1 covers 8 bases. The CDR3 is 12 residues long. The V gene's germline CDR1 is SQVTM and CDR2 ANQGSEA. The J segment lost 8 bases and the V segment lost 7 bases, leaving 7 bases of the junction unmatched. The CDR3: CSGRTGPDTIYF. For the CDR3, the DNA is TGCAGCGGCCGGACAGGGCCGGACACCATATATTTT.

The gene calls are TRBV4-3 and TRBJ2-5; D gene unclear. V lost 0 bases and J lost 5, with 1 base in between. The CDR3 extends over 11 amino acids. Germline V gene lookup returns CDR1 LGHNA and CDR2 YSLEER. The CDR3 protein is CASSQDETQYF. The CDR3, as DNA: TGCGCCAGCAGCCAAGATGAGACCCAGTACTTC.

The chain combines TRBV20-1 with TRBJ2-1; 10 nucleotides line up with TRBD2. Germline-derived CDR1 and CDR2 are DFQATT and SNEGSKA (reference sequence). Trimming at V came to 1 base and at J to 3 bases, leaving 3 bases not matched to a gene. The CDR3 is made up of 15 amino acids. CDR3 in DNA: TGCAGTGCTAGAGCTAGCGGGAGTGTCTACAATGAGCAGTTCTTC. Translating it yields CSARASGSVYNEQFF.

There are a few counts of this clonotype. The rearrangement joins TRBV3-1 to TRBJ1-5, with a weak D call TRBD1 (5 bases). Per germline, CDR1 LGHDT and CDR2 YNNKEL (reference sequence). The V and J ends lost 0 bases and 10 bases respectively, with 16 bases between them. The CDR3 contains 15 residues. The CDR3 is CASSQEAGQGGPQHF. CDR3 DNA: TGTGCCAGCAGCCAAGAGGCAGGGCAAGGAGGACCCCAGCATTTT.

This rearrangement joins TRBV7-2 to TRBJ2-1; D is ambiguous. CDR1 is SGHTA, CDR2 FQGNSA, per germline. The CDR3 has 16 amino acids. V lost 1 base, J lost 0 bases, and 10 bases lay in between. The CDR3 spells CASSLGVILSYNEQFF. The CDR3 DNA reads as TGTGCCAGCAGCTTAGGGGTAATTCTCTCCTACAATGAGCAGTTCTTC. Looking up the rest from reference TRBV7-2 and TRBJ2-1 gives the full variable domain: GAGVSQSPSNKVTEKGKDVELRCDPISGHTALYWYRQSLGQGLEFLIYFQGNSAPDKSGLPSDRFSAERTGGSVSTLTIQRTQQEDSAVYLCASSLGVILSYNEQFFGPGTRLTVL.

V is TRBV12-3 or TRBV12-4 and J is TRBJ2-2; D possibly matches TRBD1 or TRBD2 (6 bases each). Trimming removed 3 bases from V and 2 bases from J, with 10 bases in between. CDR3 length: 15 amino acids. The CDR3, as DNA: TGTGCCAGCAGTTTCACGGGGGCAAACACCGGGGAGCTGTTTTTT. This sequence encodes CASSFTGANTGELFF.

In this sample, this clonotype turned up a few times. The rearrangement joins TRBV7-3 to TRBJ2-7, with a possible D match to TRBD2 (6 bases). CDR3 length: 16 amino acids. Germline CDR1 SGHTA, CDR2 FQGTGA. V lost 6 bases, J lost 7 bases, and 25 bases lay in between. CDR3 DNA: TGTGCCAGCAGTTCACTTCAGACAGCGGCGGCGGGGGAGCAGTACTTC. Translated, it gives CASSSLQTAAAGEQYF.

The chain couples TRBV4-3 to TRBJ2-7, with D possibly TRBD2 on 5 matching bases. Trimming left V 1 base short and J 1 base short, with 14 bases between. The germline V gene encodes CDR1 LGHNA and CDR2 YSLEER. CDR3 length: 16 residues. The chain's CDR3 is CASSQVTAGGSYEQYF. CDR3 nucleotides: TGCGCCAGCAGCCAAGTTACGGCGGGTGGGTCCTACGAGCAGTACTTC.

This clonotype appeared a few times. This chain connects TRBV11-2 to TRBJ2-1; the match to TRBD2 covers 10 bases. The CDR3 has 19 amino acids. J was trimmed by 4 bases and V by 2 bases; bases with no gene match: 14. CDR1 is SGHAT, CDR2 FQNNGV, per germline. The CDR3 reads CASSLRSSGRAWGYNEQFF. The CDR3 coding sequence is TGTGCCAGCAGCTTAAGGTCCAGCGGGAGGGCCTGGGGTTACAATGAGCAGTTCTTC.

Concerning this clonotype itself: A junction end diverges from the germline sequence, so it may reflect a read error. The rearrangement links TRBV10-3 to TRBJ2-3, with D tentatively TRBD2 (6 bases). This CDR3 spans 14 amino acids. Germline CDR1 ENHRY, CDR2 SYGVKD. This CDR3 reads CSIWAGSRTDTQYF. The DNA for the CDR3 is TGTTCCATCTGGGCGGGATCCCGCACAGATACGCAGTATTTT.

This rearrangement joins TRBV4-3 to TRBJ2-5, with 9 bases aligning to TRBD2. The germline gives CDR1 LGHNA, CDR2 YSLEER. This CDR3 is 13 amino acids long. Trimming removed 2 bases from V and 11 bases from J; junction bases left unmatched: 6. CDR3 DNA: TGCGCCAGCAGCCAAAACCCCGCGGGAGGGCAGTACTTC. It translates to CASSQNPAGGQYF.

The chain has TRBV29-1 and TRBJ2-1; D unresolved. The ends were cut back, 7 bases at V and 3 bases at J, with 13 bases in the middle. CDR1 SQVTM and CDR2 ANQGSEA come from the germline V gene. The CDR3 has 13 residues. The CDR3 DNA follows: TGCAGCGCCTTTGACCCAATCTACAATGAGCAGTTCTTC. It is translated as CSAFDPIYNEQFF.

This clonotype was observed a few times. This chain links TRBV12-3 or TRBV12-4 with TRBJ1-1; D unresolved. The V and J ends lost 6 bases and 1 base respectively, with 12 bases between them. The CDR3 sequence is 14 residues long. The CDR3 spells CASRSEAKNTEAFF. DNA of the CDR3: TGTGCCAGCAGAAGTGAGGCGAAGAACACTGAAGCTTTCTTT.

In this sample, this clonotype turned up once. Its ends do not fully match the called genes, so a read error is possible. The chain employs TRBV13 and TRBJ1-1; unclear D gene. This CDR3 has 13 residues. CDR1 and CDR2 (germline): PRHDT, FYEKMQ (reference sequence). CDR3 nucleotides: TGTGCCAGCAGCTCCAATCGGAGAGGTGAAGCTTACTTT. Protein sequence: CASSSNRRGEAYF.

The chain links TRBV7-2 to TRBJ2-7, with 7 bases aligning to TRBD2. Germline V CDR1 and CDR2: SGHTA, FQGNSA. This CDR3 has 13 amino acids. J gave up 5 bases and V 5 bases, and 6 bases lay outside the gene matches. For the CDR3, the DNA is TGTGCCAGCAGCCCGGCGGGAGTAAACGAGCAGTACTTC. This encodes CASSPAGVNEQYF.

This clonotype has a handful of counts. CDR3 protein: CASSKELTGVNEQFF. CDR3 DNA sequence: TGCGCCAGCAGCAAGGAACTGACAGGGGTCAATGAGCAGTTCTTC. This chain connects TRBV5-1 to TRBJ2-1, with TRBD1 matching over 8 bases. CDR1 and CDR2 (germline): SGHRS, YFSETQ. This CDR3 is 15 amino acids long. Trimming cost V 4 bases and J 6 bases; bases outside gene matches: 9.

This clonotype was observed a handful of times. The chain has TRBV20-1 and TRBJ2-2, with D unresolved. This CDR3 is built from 15 residues. Trimming cost V 4 bases and J 2 bases, with 14 bases left between them. Germline V CDR1 and CDR2: DFQATT, SNEGSKA (reference sequence). The CDR3 DNA follows: TGCAGTGCTACGGCCGCCTTAGGAAACACCGGGGAGCTGTTTTTT. Its translation: CSATAALGNTGELFF.

There are a few counts of this clonotype. This chain connects TRBV7-8 to TRBJ2-4; weak D call: TRBD2 (5 bases). The germline V gene encodes CDR1 SGHVS and CDR2 FQNEAQ. The CDR3 runs 17 residues. Trimming stripped 5 bases from V and 2 bases from J, with 19 bases between. The CDR3 region has the DNA TGTGCCAGCAGCCCTACGGGGATCAAACCTCCCAAAAACATTCAGTACTTC. This encodes CASSPTGIKPPKNIQYF.

The chain combines TRBV4-3 with TRBJ2-1, with TRBD2 identical over 11 bases. The germline V gene has CDR1 LGHNA and CDR2 YSLEER. V was pared by 0 bases and J by 3 bases, with 1 base of the junction left unmatched. The CDR3 has 16 amino acids. CDR3 in DNA: TGCGCCAGCAGCCAAGACGGGACTAGCGGCTACAATGAGCAGTTCTTC. Residues: CASSQDGTSGYNEQFF.